Listed below are T cell receptor beta chains from one sample, sequenced in a study of blood T cell repertoires in COVID-19. Only in-frame clones appear in the TCRdb table, and some are missing; sequencing was by immunoSEQ multiplex PCR. The repertoire has around 200,000 clones, roughly 90% of them found once; the top ten carry more than 4%. Specimen: PBMCs or T cells enriched from blood (not recorded which). All receptors derive from a woman aged 30 to 39 who had been exposed to COVID-19. CDR3s include the opening cysteine and the closing phenylalanine or tryptophan. Each record gives: clone size, V gene, D gene, J gene, CDR3 protein, CDR3 DNA. The D gene is left open where the match is weak. Rows give clone size only sometimes, using once, few, many, or a class for an expanded clone.

size: .; V: TRBV12-3/TRBV12-4; D: .; J: TRBJ2-2; CDR3: CASSQTEAGELFF; DNA: TGTGCCAGCAGTCAGACAGAGGCCGGGGAGCTGTTTTTT
size: .; V: TRBV10-3; D: TRBD1; J: TRBJ2-7; CDR3: CAISVSGQGINEQYF; DNA: TGTGCCATCAGTGTGTCCGGACAGGGGATCAACGAGCAGTACTTC
size: .; V: TRBV19; D: .; J: TRBJ2-6; CDR3: CASSRVGLTVFEANVLTF; DNA: TGTGCCAGTAGTCGAGTAGGACTTACGGTTTTTGAGGCCAACGTCCTGACTTTC
size: .; V: TRBV19; D: .; J: TRBJ1-5; CDR3: CASSPRGHSNQPQHF; DNA: TGTGCCAGTAGTCCCAGGGGACATAGCAATCAGCCCCAGCATTTT
size: .; V: TRBV5-1; D: TRBD2; J: TRBJ2-1; CDR3: CASREPAGGPDEQFF; DNA: TGCGCCAGCAGGGAGCCAGCGGGGGGGCCCGATGAGCAGTTCTTC
size: .; V: TRBV30; D: .; J: TRBJ1-2; CDR3: CAWSGRTMANYGYTF; DNA: TGTGCCTGGAGTGGAAGGACAATGGCTAACTATGGCTACACCTTC
size: once; V: TRBV24-1; D: .; J: TRBJ2-6; CDR3: CATSAPRQGSSGANVLTF; DNA: TGTGCCACCAGTGCTCCGAGGCAGGGCAGTTCGGGGGCCAACGTCCTGACTTTC
size: once; V: TRBV27; D: TRBD1; J: TRBJ2-6; CDR3: CASTGTGLGANVLTF; DNA: TGTGCCAGCACCGGGACAGGGCTAGGGGCCAACGTCCTGACTTTC
size: .; V: TRBV7-3; D: .; J: TRBJ2-1; CDR3: CASSSSRDSRNEQFF; DNA: TGTGCCAGCAGCTCCTCCCGGGACTCGCGCAATGAGCAGTTCTTC
size: .; V: TRBV11-3; D: TRBD1; J: TRBJ1-2; CDR3: CASSYRGQGARGYTF; DNA: TGTGCCAGCAGCTATCGCGGACAGGGGGCGCGTGGCTACACCTTC
size: .; V: TRBV19; D: .; J: TRBJ2-5; CDR3: CASSMAAQETQYF; DNA: TGTGCCAGTAGTATGGCTGCCCAAGAGACCCAGTACTTC
size: .; V: TRBV7-6; D: TRBD2; J: TRBJ2-7; CDR3: CASSPRSLAGGSYEQYF; DNA: TGTGCCAGCAGCCCGAGGAGCCTAGCGGGGGGTTCTTACGAGCAGTACTTC
size: .; V: TRBV6-5; D: .; J: TRBJ1-2; CDR3: CASSSGVAANYGYTF; DNA: TGTGCCAGCAGTTCCGGGGTCGCCGCTAACTATGGCTACACCTTC
size: .; V: TRBV5-6; D: TRBD2; J: TRBJ2-5; CDR3: CASSLGQYTGGSRETQYF; DNA: TGTGCCAGCAGCTTGGGCCAGTATACGGGAGGAAGTCGGGAGACCCAGTACTTC
size: .; V: TRBV2; D: .; J: TRBJ1-5; CDR3: CASSEQGSPQHF; DNA: TGTGCCAGCAGTGAACAGGGTTCGCCCCAGCATTTT
size: .; V: TRBV30; D: .; J: TRBJ2-7; CDR3: CAWRGLGAEYEQYF; DNA: TGTGCCTGGAGAGGGCTAGGGGCCGAGTACGAGCAGTACTTC
size: .; V: TRBV6-5; D: .; J: TRBJ2-1; CDR3: CASSKPGSWNEQFF; DNA: TGTGCCAGCAGTAAGCCGGGATCATGGAATGAGCAGTTCTTC
size: .; V: TRBV5-1; D: .; J: TRBJ2-6; CDR3: CASSRTDPGANVLTF; DNA: TGCGCCAGCAGCCGGACAGACCCTGGGGCCAACGTCCTGACTTTC
size: .; V: TRBV3-1/TRBV3-2; D: .; J: TRBJ2-3; CDR3: CASSQASDTQYF; DNA: TGTGCCAGCAGCCAAGCCTCAGATACGCAGTATTTT
size: .; V: TRBV5-3; D: .; J: TRBJ1-2; CDR3: CARSTEGESDGYTF; DNA: TGTGCCAGAAGCACCGAGGGGGAAAGTGATGGCTACACCTTC
size: .; V: TRBV6-5; D: .; J: TRBJ1-2; CDR3: CASSYGGYGYTF; DNA: TGTGCCAGCAGTTACGGAGGCTATGGCTACACCTTC
size: .; V: TRBV29-1; D: .; J: TRBJ1-2; CDR3: CSVVAEDGYTF; DNA: TGCAGCGTTGTGGCCGAAGATGGCTACACCTTC
size: .; V: TRBV30; D: TRBD1; J: TRBJ1-6; CDR3: CAWKGQGYSPLHF; DNA: TGTGCCTGGAAGGGACAGGGATATTCACCCCTCCACTTT
size: .; V: TRBV6-5; D: .; J: TRBJ1-5; CDR3: CASKRSPNQPQHF; DNA: TGTGCCAGCAAGCGGTCACCCAATCAGCCCCAGCATTTT
size: .; V: TRBV18; D: TRBD1; J: TRBJ1-2; CDR3: CASSGGQYYGYTF; DNA: TGTGCCAGCTCGGGGGGACAGTACTATGGCTACACCTTC
size: .; V: TRBV2; D: TRBD1; J: TRBJ1-4; CDR3: CASRLDPGQGEKLFF; DNA: TGTGCCAGCCGCTTAGACCCGGGACAGGGGGAAAAACTGTTTTTT
size: few; V: TRBV4-1; D: .; J: TRBJ2-1; CDR3: CASSQEAATGLNEQFF; DNA: TGCGCCAGCAGCCAAGAGGCCGCGACGGGTTTAAATGAGCAGTTCTTC
size: .; V: TRBV3-1/TRBV3-2; D: TRBD1; J: TRBJ2-7; CDR3: CASSQNVGQGAYEQYF; DNA: TGTGCCAGCAGCCAAAACGTGGGACAGGGGGCCTACGAGCAGTACTTC
size: .; V: TRBV6-5; D: .; J: TRBJ1-1; CDR3: CASSYSPGSGTEAFF; DNA: TGTGCCAGCAGTTATTCACCGGGAAGTGGAACTGAAGCTTTCTTT